The rows below give T cell receptor beta chains drawn from one sample of a study of tumor-infiltrating lymphocytes in localized non-small cell lung cancer. Generated by immunoSEQ multiplex PCR, the TCRdb table keeps only in-frame clones and is missing some. The table has roughly 7,200 clones, 60% to 80% seen once. Sequenced input: lung tumor tissue. The receptors derive from a human donor with non-small cell lung cancer. Both conserved end residues are part of each CDR3. The D gene is left open where the match is weak. Clone size appears in some rows only: once, few, many, or a class for an expanded clone.

J,D,size,V,CDR3,DNA
TRBJ2-1,TRBD2,.,TRBV15,CATSGTFYNEQFF,TGTGCCACTAGCGGGACCTTTTACAATGAGCAGTTCTTC
TRBJ1-5,.,.,TRBV7-9,CASSWGGGQPQHF,TGTGCCAGCAGCTGGGGGGGAGGGCAGCCCCAGCATTTT
TRBJ1-3,.,once,TRBV2,CASSTGIPGNTIYF,TGTGCCAGCAGTACAGGGATCCCTGGAAACACCATATATTTT
TRBJ2-1,.,.,TRBV7-6,CASSLGTLGNEQFF,TGTGCCAGCAGCTTGGGGACTCTCGGCAATGAGCAGTTCTTC
TRBJ2-7,.,.,TRBV5-4,CASSTAGSYEQYF,TGTGCCAGCAGTACAGCGGGTTCCTACGAGCAGTACTTC
TRBJ2-7,.,.,TRBV12-2,CASRSDGLYEQYF,TGTGCAAGTCGTTCGGACGGACTCTACGAGCAGTACTTC
TRBJ2-7,.,.,TRBV11-2,CASSPPGSGEQYF,TGTGCCAGCAGCCCCCCAGGGTCTGGTGAGCAGTACTTC
TRBJ1-4,TRBD1,.,TRBV10-3,CAISADRDVEKLFF,TGTGCCATCAGTGCAGACAGGGACGTCGAAAAACTGTTTTTT
TRBJ1-1,.,once,TRBV10-3,CAISEQGNTEAFF,TGTGCCATCAGTGAGCAGGGGAACACTGAAGCTTTCTTT
TRBJ2-3,.,.,TRBV30,CACSSGPSTDTQYF,TGTGCCTGCAGTAGCGGACCTAGCACAGATACGCAGTATTTT
TRBJ2-3,TRBD2,.,TRBV5-1,CASSWTSGTDTQYF,TGCGCCAGCAGCTGGACTAGTGGCACAGATACGCAGTATTTT
TRBJ2-5,.,.,TRBV30,CAWSNTGETQYF,TGTGCCTGGAGTAACACTGGTGAGACCCAGTACTTC
TRBJ1-2,.,.,TRBV27,CASSRPGGVEGYTF,TGTGCCAGCAGTCGACCGGGGGGTGTAGAGGGCTACACCTTC
TRBJ2-3,.,.,TRBV27,CASSLRGTTDTQYF,TGTGCCAGCAGTTTGAGGGGGACCACAGATACGCAGTATTTT
TRBJ2-3,.,few,TRBV30,CASNLASSTDTQYF,TGTGCCTCCAATTTAGCGTCTAGCACAGATACGCAGTATTTT
TRBJ2-1,TRBD2,.,TRBV2,CASSEGTSNEQFF,TGTGCCAGCAGTGAAGGGACTAGCAATGAGCAGTTCTTC
TRBJ1-2,.,.,TRBV5-4,CAIPFQGRGEDGYTF,TGTGCCATCCCTTTCCAAGGACGGGGGGAGGATGGCTACACCTTC
TRBJ2-7,.,.,TRBV7-6,CASSLEGGGNEQYF,TGTGCCAGCAGCTTAGAGGGAGGGGGGAACGAGCAGTACTTC
TRBJ1-2,.,.,TRBV19,CASTLDSNYGYTF,TGTGCCAGCACCCTGGACAGCAACTATGGCTACACCTTC
TRBJ1-3,.,.,TRBV5-1,CASSKEQEWDTIYF,TGCGCCAGCAGCAAGGAGCAGGAGTGGGACACCATATATTTT
TRBJ2-2,TRBD1,.,TRBV25-1,CASSWDRGFTGELFF,TGTGCCAGCAGTTGGGACAGGGGGTTCACCGGGGAGCTGTTTTTT
TRBJ1-3,.,.,TRBV30,CAWSVGGSLGNTIYF,TGTGCCTGGAGTGTAGGAGGGAGTCTTGGGAACACCATATATTTT
TRBJ2-5,.,.,TRBV5-1,CASSPEGRGETQYF,TGCGCCAGCAGCCCGGAGGGAAGGGGGGAGACCCAGTACTTC
TRBJ2-1,TRBD2,.,TRBV6-1,CASSVTSGRANEQFF,TGTGCCAGCAGTGTTACTAGCGGGAGGGCCAATGAGCAGTTCTTC
TRBJ1-5,TRBD1,.,TRBV11-2,CASSPGTGENQPQHF,TGTGCCAGCTCCCCCGGGACAGGGGAAAATCAGCCCCAGCATTTT
TRBJ2-5,.,few,TRBV2,CASSESSLETQYF,TGTGCCAGCAGTGAATCCAGCTTGGAGACCCAGTACTTC
TRBJ2-3,.,.,TRBV2,CASGGSGRSTDTQYF,TGTGCCAGCGGTGGAAGTGGGAGAAGCACAGATACGCAGTATTTT
TRBJ2-2,.,.,TRBV5-4,CASSPRRGNTGELFF,TGTGCCAGCAGCCCCCGTCGGGGGAACACCGGGGAGCTGTTTTTT
TRBJ1-1,TRBD1,.,TRBV15,CATSSPQGPPEAFF,TGTGCCACCAGCAGCCCACAGGGGCCGCCTGAAGCTTTCTTT
TRBJ2-2,.,.,TRBV5-6,CASSTLQGTHTGELFF,TGTGCCAGCAGCACCCTGCAGGGGACGCACACCGGGGAGCTGTTTTTT
TRBJ2-3,.,.,TRBV14,CASSQVSKVRDTQYF,TGTGCCAGCAGCCAAGTCTCCAAGGTTAGGGATACGCAGTATTTT
TRBJ2-3,TRBD2,.,TRBV6-5,CASSRLAGGDTQYF,TGTGCCAGCAGCCGACTAGCGGGAGGAGATACGCAGTATTTT
TRBJ2-6,TRBD2,few,TRBV4-1,CASSQVGLAVSGANVLTF,TGCGCCAGCAGCCAAGTGGGACTAGCGGTCTCTGGGGCCAACGTCCTGACTTTC
TRBJ1-4,TRBD1,.,TRBV5-5,CASSLATGGLVGEKLFF,TGTGCCAGCAGCTTGGCGACAGGGGGATTAGTAGGTGAAAAACTGTTTTTT
TRBJ2-2,.,.,TRBV9,CASSQRGDSPRTGELFF,TGTGCCAGCAGCCAAAGGGGGGACTCCCCGCGAACCGGGGAGCTGTTTTTT
TRBJ1-2,.,.,TRBV7-8,CASSLAGMGYGYTF,TGTGCCAGCAGCTTAGCTGGGATGGGCTATGGCTACACCTTC
TRBJ2-7,.,.,TRBV2,CASSEWVGLSYEQYF,TGTGCCAGCAGTGAATGGGTAGGGTTGTCCTACGAGCAGTACTTC